Each of the 20 T cell receptor beta chains below was sequenced from the same sample in a study of blood T cell repertoires in COVID-19. The method was immunoSEQ multiplex PCR; TCRdb's version includes in-frame clones alone and lacks a portion of them. The sample consists of 130,000 to 150,000 clones, approximately 80% of them appearing once. Sequencing was done on a sample of peripheral blood. These receptors were taken from a woman aged 45-65 years with acute or convalescent COVID-19.

This chain uses TRBV11-3 with TRBJ2-1; D may be TRBD1 (5 bases). Germline V gives CDR1 SGHNT, CDR2 YENEEA. Between the trimmed V and J ends, which lost 5 bases and 0 bases, there was a span of 11 bases. The CDR3 sequence is 15 residues long. This CDR3 reads CASSPRVGSYNEQFF. The CDR3 DNA reads TGTGCCAGCAGCCCCAGGGTCGGCTCCTACAATGAGCAGTTCTTC.

This sequence joins TRBV6-6 and TRBJ1-5, with D perhaps matching TRBD1 (6 bases). With 7 bases removed from V and 4 bases from J, the gap between germline ends came to 14 bases. The length of the CDR3 is 14 residues. CDR1 and CDR2 from the germline V gene are MNHNY and SVGAGI (reference sequence). The CDR3 loop reads CASTRTVENQPQHF. CDR3 DNA: TGTGCCAGCACTAGGACAGTGGAAAATCAGCCCCAGCATTTT.

The CDR3 protein is CATDGTSGGAGETQYF. The CDR3 nucleotides read TGTGCCACCGATGGGACTAGCGGGGGGGCTGGCGAGACCCAGTACTTC. The chain combines TRBV28 with TRBJ2-5; 16 positions agree with TRBD2. This CDR3 has 16 residues. Germline V gene sequence: CDR1 MDHEN, CDR2 SYDVKM. Trimming cost V 10 bases and J 5 bases; bases outside gene matches: 10. Variable domain in full (rest from reference TRBV28 and TRBJ2-5): DVKVTQSSRYLVKRTGEKVFLECVQDMDHENMFWYRQDPGLGLRLIYFSYDVKMKEKGDIPEGYSVSREKKERFSLILESASTNQTSMYLCATDGTSGGAGETQYFGPGTRLLVL.

The rearrangement joins TRBV4-2 to TRBJ2-2, with 12 bases that match TRBD2. The germline V gene encodes CDR1 LGHNA and CDR2 YNFKEQ. This CDR3 comprises 18 residues. Trimming took 0 bases from V and 4 from J; bases not matched to a gene: 6. For the CDR3, the DNA is TGTGCCAGCAGCCAAGAGCTAGCGGGGGGGCTTATCACCGGGGAGCTGTTTTTT. Its protein is CASSQELAGGLITGELFF.

The chain recombines TRBV28 with TRBJ1-5; possibly TRBD1 for D (5 bases). The V gene's germline CDR1 is MDHEN and CDR2 SYDVKM. V lost 2 bases to trimming and J lost 8 bases, with 13 bases between them. This CDR3 spans 14 amino acids. The CDR3 region is CASSLPLEGEPQHF. The CDR3, as DNA: TGTGCCAGCAGTTTACCTCTGGAAGGGGAGCCCCAGCATTTT.

The chain recombines TRBV6-5 with TRBJ1-1; D call uncertain. This CDR3 is built from 14 residues. Deletions cut 0 bases from V and 11 bases from J, with 16 bases between. Germline-derived CDR1 and CDR2 are MNHEY and SVGAGI. For the CDR3, the DNA is TGTGCCAGCAGTTACTCGTTCTCGGGAAAACGGGCTTTCTTT. It codes for CASSYSFSGKRAFF.

The chain joins TRBV27 to TRBJ2-5; 14 nucleotides align to TRBD2. The J segment lost 2 bases and the V segment lost 3 bases, leaving 2 bases of the junction unmatched. Germline CDR1 is MNHEY and CDR2 is SMNVEV (reference sequence). The CDR3 contains 16 residues. CDR3 DNA sequence: TGTGCCAGCAGTTTCTGGACTAGCGGGGGGCAAGAGACCCAGTACTTC. This gives the protein CASSFWTSGGQETQYF.

The chain is built from TRBV19 and TRBJ1-2; 9 bases are shared with TRBD1. Germline-derived CDR1 and CDR2 are LNHDA and SQIVND (reference sequence). The CDR3 loop spans 17 amino acids. The V and J ends lost 5 bases and 5 bases, in that order; junction bases with no gene match: 15. CDR3 in DNA: TGTGCCAGTAGTCCAGGACTCCCGGGACAGGGCAGATATGGCTACACCTTC. This codes for CASSPGLPGQGRYGYTF.

DNA for the CDR3: TGTGCCAGCAGTCGTACTCCGGGGTCTCCATTCTTC. Translating it yields CASSRTPGSPFF. The chain has TRBV6-5 and TRBJ2-1, with D maybe TRBD2 (5 bases). Between the trimmed V and J ends, which lost 5 bases and 16 bases, there was a span of 18 bases. The germline CDR1 and CDR2 sequences are MNHEY and SVGAGI. This CDR3 region has 12 residues.

This chain connects TRBV4-2 to TRBJ2-3, with 7 bases fitting TRBD2. In germline, CDR1 is LGHNA, CDR2 YNFKEQ. The CDR3 runs 16 residues. With V trimmed by 0 bases and J by 2 bases, 5 bases remained unmatched. The CDR3, as DNA: TGTGCCAGCAGCCAAGAAAGGGGACTATTCACAGATACGCAGTATTTT. Its protein product is CASSQERGLFTDTQYF.

This clone appeared a single time. The J gene is TRBJ2-5, the V gene TRBV5-1, with D perhaps matching TRBD1 (5 bases). This CDR3 spans 14 amino acids. Germline CDR1 is SGHRS and CDR2 is YFSETQ. V lost 0 bases, J lost 5 bases, and 11 bases lay in between. The DNA for the CDR3 is TGCGCCAGCAGCTTGGGGCAGGGTTGGGAGACCCAGTACTTC. It is translated as CASSLGQGWETQYF.

The chain has TRBV28 and TRBJ2-3; the D gene is possibly TRBD2 (6 bases). The V end was cut by 5 bases, the J end by 2 bases, with 11 bases between. Germline values: CDR1 MDHEN, CDR2 SYDVKM. There are 14 residues in the CDR3. In DNA form, the CDR3 reads TGTGCCAGCAGTCGCGGGACGTACACAGATACGCAGTATTTT. Translating it yields CASSRGTYTDTQYF.

The V and J genes are TRBV5-6 and TRBJ2-7, with D possibly matching TRBD2 (5 bases). Germline CDR1 SGHDT, CDR2 YYEEEE. V was pared by 5 bases and J by 12 bases, with 21 bases between. This CDR3 contains 13 residues. The DNA of the CDR3 is TGTGCCAGCAGTTTTGGAGGAGACCCAGTTGGGTACTTC. Its translation is CASSFGGDPVGYF.

The rearrangement uses TRBV5-1 and TRBJ2-3; D may be TRBD1 (6 bases). The germline CDR1 and CDR2 sequences are SGHRS and YFSETQ. V lost 7 bases and J lost 10, with 31 bases in between. The CDR3 is 17 amino acids. DNA of the CDR3: TGCGCCAGCCAAGCCTCCGTAGAGGACAGAAACAGGCTGGCGCAGTATTTT. Translation gives CASQASVEDRNRLAQYF.

V gene TRBV7-2 combines with J gene TRBJ2-3; a weak D match, TRBD2 (6 bases). The CDR3 extends over 15 amino acids. Germline V gene lookup returns CDR1 SGHTA and CDR2 FQGNSA. V was shortened by 2 bases and J by 5 bases, with 14 bases between the two germline ends. This CDR3 reads CASSLRRGRVDTQYF. CDR3 nucleotides: TGTGCCAGCAGCTTAAGGCGGGGCAGGGTAGATACGCAGTATTTT.

V usage is TRBV9 and J usage is TRBJ1-2; D is uncertain. Trimming took 0 bases from V and 6 from J, leaving 15 bases between them. This CDR3 is 15 amino acids long. Germline V gene data show CDR1 as SGDLS and CDR2 as YYNGEE. The CDR3 region has the DNA TGTGCCAGCAGCGTAGAGGCGGCAGCCGCGCATGGCTACACCTTC. Translation: CASSVEAAAAHGYTF.

The chain links TRBV19 to TRBJ2-1; TRBD1 aligns across 7 bases. The CDR3 covers 14 residues. CDR1 and CDR2 (germline): LNHDA, SQIVND (reference sequence). V shed 10 bases, J shed 4 bases, and the junction held 10 bases outside the gene matches. The CDR3 coding sequence is TGTGCCACCAGCCTAGGGGACAGTTACAATGAGCAGTTCTTC. Translation gives CATSLGDSYNEQFF.

The chain employs TRBV24-1 and TRBJ2-5, with D possibly being TRBD1 (6 bases). This CDR3 contains 13 residues. Germline values: CDR1 KGHDR, CDR2 SFDVKD. V lost 5 bases and J lost 1, with 7 bases in between. In nucleotides, the CDR3 is TGTGCCACCAGTGTAGGGGGCCAAGAGACCCAGTACTTC. As protein: CATSVGGQETQYF.

This sequence joins TRBV29-1 and TRBJ2-1, with TRBD2 identical over 7 bases. CDR3 length: 14 amino acids. V shed 3 bases and J 6 bases; nucleotides not matched to a gene: 8. Per the germline V gene, CDR1 is SQVTM and CDR2 is ANQGSEA. The CDR3 here is CSVDTRGRFNEQFF. CDR3 sequence (DNA): TGCAGCGTTGATACGCGGGGGAGATTCAATGAGCAGTTCTTC.

This chain links TRBV7-2 with TRBJ2-7; D possibly corresponds to TRBD2 (6 bases). Germline V gene sequence: CDR1 SGHTA, CDR2 FQGNSA. The CDR3 loop spans 18 amino acids. V was clipped by 1 base and J by 0 bases, with 19 bases between them. The CDR3 region is CASSLGNRAGISSYEQYF. The CDR3 DNA reads as TGTGCCAGCAGCTTAGGAAATAGGGCGGGGATTAGCTCCTACGAGCAGTACTTC.